This T cell receptor beta chain was captured by sequencing in a study of siplizumab effects on memory and regulatory T cells. Study outcomes and limitations: There was no confirmation of the suppressive function of proliferating Tregs from siplizumab cultures. Apparently key alloresponse contributors, naive T cells also seemed more diverse than memory cells.

V was clipped by 3 bases and J by 4 bases; unmatched bases: 7. This CDR3 is 15 amino acids long. Germline lookup yields CDR1 MNHEY and CDR2 SVGAGI. To note about this clone: The target antigen is unknown.

Libraries were prepared by immunoSEQ multiplex PCR; TCRdb keeps only in-frame clonotypes and omits some of them. The profile shows 80,000 to 130,000 clones, around 92% of them singletons. The sequence derives from a human donor in good health. Some clones in this sample may be carry-over from other donors' samples. The material sequenced was CD4+ T cells sorted from blood. The chain is built from TRBV6-5 and TRBJ2-7, with TRBD2 matching 9 bases. CDR3 loop: CASSYWLAGSYEQYF. The CDR3 nucleotides are TGTGCCAGCAGTTATTGGCTAGCGGGAAGTTACGAGCAGTACTTC.